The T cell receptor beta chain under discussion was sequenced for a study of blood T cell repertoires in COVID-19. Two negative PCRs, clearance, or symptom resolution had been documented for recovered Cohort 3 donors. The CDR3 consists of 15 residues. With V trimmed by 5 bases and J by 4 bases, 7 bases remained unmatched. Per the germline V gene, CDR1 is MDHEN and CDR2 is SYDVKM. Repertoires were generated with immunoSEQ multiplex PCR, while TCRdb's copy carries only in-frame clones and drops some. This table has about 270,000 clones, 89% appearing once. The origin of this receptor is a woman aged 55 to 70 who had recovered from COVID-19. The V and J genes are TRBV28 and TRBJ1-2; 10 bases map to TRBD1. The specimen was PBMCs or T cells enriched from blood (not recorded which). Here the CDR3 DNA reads TGTGCCAGCAGTGTGACAGGGGGCGATGTCTATGGCTACACCTTC. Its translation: CASSVTGGDVYGYTF.